The 13 T cell receptor beta chains reported below all come from one sample, sequenced in a study of beta chain features in type 1 diabetes. What was sequenced were expressed TCRB transcripts, since all of the isolated RNA had been reverse transcribed. Produced via immunoSEQ multiplex PCR; TCRdb's table is partial and in-frame only. The data contain around 250,000 clones, about 26% of them seen just once; the ten biggest clones take up approximately 4%. Sequenced input: central memory CD4+ T cells from blood. The source of these receptors is a man aged 25 to 40 in good health.

Only a few counts were recorded for this clone. The V and J genes are TRBV4-3 and TRBJ2-7, with TRBD1 matching over 7 bases. V gave up 4 bases and J gave up 3 bases; unmatched junction bases: 3. Germline CDR1 LGHNA, CDR2 YSLEER. CDR3 size: 13 residues. CDR3 region: CASSLRQGYEQYF. CDR3 coding DNA: TGCGCCAGCAGCCTTAGACAGGGCTACGAGCAGTACTTC.

The chain recombines TRBV2 with TRBJ2-5; tentatively, D is TRBD2 (5 bases). Germline CDR1 reads SNHLY; CDR2 reads FYNNEI. Between the trimmed V and J ends, which lost 7 bases and 4 bases, there was a span of 7 bases. The CDR3 is made up of 11 amino acids. The CDR3 sequence: CASTSGETQYF. CDR3 in DNA: TGTGCCAGCACCAGCGGAGAGACCCAGTACTTC.

This chain connects TRBV30 to TRBJ1-2; TRBD1 aligns across 9 bases. The CDR3 contains 12 residues. The germline CDR1 and CDR2 sequences are GTSNPN and SVGIG (reference sequence). V gave up 7 bases and J gave up 4 bases; unmatched junction bases: 4. In DNA form, the CDR3 reads TGTGCCTCACAGGGGGCGAGCTATGGCTACACCTTC. This sequence encodes CASQGASYGYTF.

The chain employs TRBV6-6 and TRBJ1-2, with D perhaps matching TRBD1 (5 bases). This CDR3 comprises 13 residues. V dropped 10 bases and J dropped 4 bases, with 16 bases sitting between them. Germline V gene lookup returns CDR1 MNHNY and CDR2 SVGAGI (reference sequence). This CDR3 reads CAIRETGAYGYTF. DNA of the CDR3: TGTGCCATCAGGGAAACAGGAGCCTATGGCTACACCTTC.

The chain joins TRBV20-1 to TRBJ2-3, with D uncertain. V shed 5 bases and J shed 3 bases, with 6 bases lying between them. The CDR3 contains 11 residues. Germline V gene lookup returns CDR1 DFQATT and CDR2 SNEGSKA (reference sequence). For the CDR3, the DNA is TGCAGTGCTCAGTATACAGATACGCAGTATTTT. Its protein product is CSAQYTDTQYF.

This clone was detected a few times. A clone one base away is much larger, so this may be a read error. Other DNA sequences in the sample encode the same CDR3. V gene TRBV15 combines with J gene TRBJ2-1; TRBD2 agrees at 7 bases. This CDR3 is 17 amino acids long. Germline values: CDR1 LNHNV, CDR2 YYDKDF (reference sequence). V dropped 0 bases and J dropped 6; count of bases not matched to a gene: 11. The CDR3, as DNA: TGTGCCACCAGCAGAGAGGCAAGCGGGACTGTTGGCAATGAGCAGTTCTTC. It is translated as CATSREASGTVGNEQFF.

This clone was picked up many times. The sample holds other DNA sequences that translate to the same CDR3. The chain is built from TRBV27 and TRBJ1-5; D perhaps matches TRBD1 (6 bases). V shed 2 bases and J shed 6 bases, with 14 bases lying between them. Germline V gene lookup returns CDR1 MNHEY and CDR2 SMNVEV (reference sequence). CDR3 size: 15 residues. The CDR3 region is CASSLGRGGGQPQHF. CDR3 nucleotide sequence: TGTGCCAGCAGTTTAGGCCGTGGGGGCGGTCAGCCCCAGCATTTT.

This clone was observed a handful of times. V gene TRBV7-8 combines with J gene TRBJ2-3; 9 nucleotides align to TRBD2. Per germline, CDR1 SGHVS and CDR2 FQNEAQ. The CDR3 extends over 16 amino acids. V shed 5 bases, J shed 5 bases, and the junction held 11 bases outside the gene matches. Here the CDR3 DNA reads TGTGCCAGCAGCCCTTGGGTAGCGGGAGCGAGAGATACGCAGTATTTT. This encodes CASSPWVAGARDTQYF.

This clone was detected only a few times. The chain links TRBV7-2 to TRBJ1-5; D is unclear. This CDR3 is 13 amino acids long. V was cut by 3 bases and J by 5 bases, with 8 bases left in between. Germline-derived CDR1 and CDR2 are SGHTA and FQGNSA. The CDR3 sequence is CASSFQTDQPQHF. CDR3 DNA sequence: TGTGCCAGCAGCTTTCAAACAGATCAGCCCCAGCATTTT.

The CDR3 nucleotides read TGTGCCAGCAGCTCGGTCGGGACCCGAGCTTTCTTT. This gives the protein CASSSVGTRAFF. The chain couples TRBV5-6 to TRBJ1-1, with D perhaps matching TRBD1 (5 bases). CDR1 and CDR2 (germline): SGHDT, YYEEEE. The CDR3 contains 12 residues. The V gene lost 3 bases and the J gene lost 10 bases, with 13 bases spanning the gap.

The chain recombines TRBV7-2 with TRBJ2-5, with D tentatively TRBD1 (6 bases). Trimming pared 5 bases from V and 4 bases from J, leaving 14 bases between. Germline assignment: CDR1 SGHTA and CDR2 FQGNSA. The CDR3 has 14 amino acids. The CDR3 DNA reads TGTGCCAGCAGCGCGCAGGGGATAGGAGAGACCCAGTACTTC. Translated: CASSAQGIGETQYF.

The sample holds a few counts of this clone. This rearrangement joins TRBV19 to TRBJ2-3, with 12 bases fitting TRBD2. CDR1 is LNHDA and CDR2 is SQIVND in the germline V gene (reference sequence). There are 17 residues in the CDR3. Germline trimming cut 5 bases from V and 5 bases from J; bases unmatched to any gene: 11. The CDR3 is CASSGRLAGAAGDTQYF. The CDR3 DNA reads TGTGCCAGTAGTGGACGACTAGCGGGGGCCGCAGGAGATACGCAGTATTTT.

This clone was counted ten times or more. The genes are TRBV7-8 and TRBJ2-1; D possibly matches TRBD1 or TRBD2 (6 bases each). The length of the CDR3 is 16 residues. V was shortened by 5 bases and J by 2 bases, with 16 bases between the two germline ends. Germline lookup yields CDR1 SGHVS and CDR2 FQNEAQ. CDR3 sequence (DNA): TGTGCCAGCAGCCAAGAGGGGGGCCCCACCTACAATGAGCAGTTCTTC. Protein sequence: CASSQEGGPTYNEQFF. Full variable domain (rest looked up from reference TRBV7-8 and TRBJ2-1): GAGVSQSPRYKVAKRGQDVALRCDPISGHVSLFWYQQALGQGPEFLTYFQNEAQLDKSGLPSDRFFAERPEGSVSTLKIQRTQQEDSAVYLCASSQEGGPTYNEQFFGPGTRLTVL.